These 21 T cell receptor beta chains originate from one sample sequenced in a study of T cell responses to AZD1222 COVID-19 vaccine. Sequencing was performed with immunoSEQ multiplex PCR; in TCRdb, only in-frame clones are kept and a portion is missing. The repertoire holds around 81,000 clones, with more than 85% as singletons. The specimen comprised peripheral blood, sampled 28 days after the second AZD1222 dose. The receptors were gathered from an adult who received the AZD1222 COVID-19 vaccine.

The J gene is TRBJ2-3, the V gene TRBV7-9; D call uncertain. Trimming took off 6 bases at V and 6 bases at J, with 13 bases between the two ends. The CDR3 totals 13 residues. The germline CDR1 and CDR2 sequences are SEHNR and FQNEAQ (reference sequence). CDR3 loop: CASSPRVGDTQYF. Here the CDR3 DNA reads TGTGCCAGCAGTCCAAGGGTAGGGGATACGCAGTATTTT.

This CDR3 reads CASSSLPGQGFDEQYF. CDR3 bases: TGTGCCAGCAGTTCCCTCCCGGGACAGGGGTTTGACGAGCAGTACTTC. The chain is built from TRBV28 and TRBJ2-7; 10 nucleotides agree with TRBD1. The CDR3 spans 16 residues. Germline CDR1 MDHEN, CDR2 SYDVKM. V lost 4 bases to trimming and J lost 5 bases; unmatched junction nucleotides: 11.

This clone was observed a single time. The J gene is TRBJ1-5, the V gene TRBV7-2; D not resolved. This CDR3 is 15 amino acids long. CDR1 is SGHTA, CDR2 FQGNSA, per germline. Trimming pared 1 base from V and 5 bases from J, leaving 12 bases between. CDR3 coding DNA: TGTGCCAGCAGCTTAGAGGCGGCCGGGTATCAGCCCCAGCATTTT. This sequence encodes CASSLEAAGYQPQHF.

The chain recombines TRBV6-5 with TRBJ1-5; no clear D. In germline, CDR1 is MNHEY, CDR2 SVGAGI. With 7 bases removed from V and 0 bases from J, the gap between germline ends came to 10 bases. This CDR3 has 14 residues. The CDR3 is CASTQSNSNQPQHF. DNA for the CDR3: TGTGCCAGCACCCAGTCCAATAGCAATCAGCCCCAGCATTTT.

The chain employs TRBV3-1 (or the pseudogene TRBV3-2) and TRBJ1-3, with D perhaps TRBD1 (6 bases). The CDR3 totals 16 residues. The germline V and J ends were trimmed by 2 bases and 0 bases, with 11 bases remaining between them. In germline, CDR1 is LGHDT, CDR2 YNNKEL (reference sequence). The CDR3 loop reads CASSQHQGSSGNTIYF. Written as DNA, the CDR3 is TGTGCCAGCAGCCAACATCAGGGGAGCTCTGGAAACACCATATATTTT.

This chain joins TRBV10-2 and TRBJ2-3; D is undetermined. Trimming shortened V by 0 bases and J by 6 bases, and 7 bases separated the two germline ends. Looked up from germline, CDR1 is WSHSY and CDR2 is SAAADI. The CDR3 runs to 13 residues. The DNA for the CDR3 is TGCGCCAGCAGTGAGTCGGTTGCGGATACGCAGTATTTT. Translated: CASSESVADTQYF.

This clone was picked up a small number of times. The V gene is TRBV2, the J gene TRBJ2-3, with 7 bases aligning to TRBD2. This CDR3 is built from 16 residues. Germline CDR1 reads SNHLY; CDR2 reads FYNNEI. V gave up 7 bases and J gave up 3 bases; unmatched junction bases: 13. The CDR3 nucleotides read TGTGCCAGCATAAGGGACCTCGGGGGGAGGACAGATACGCAGTATTTT. Protein sequence: CASIRDLGGRTDTQYF.

This sequence joins TRBV3-1 (or the pseudogene TRBV3-2) and TRBJ2-3, with TRBD1 matching 7 bases. V lost 5 bases to trimming and J lost 2 bases; unmatched junction nucleotides: 7. Germline V gives CDR1 LGHDT, CDR2 YNNKEL (reference sequence). This CDR3 spans 15 amino acids. CDR3 DNA: TGTGCCAGCAGCGTTCGACAGGGAGTCACAGATACGCAGTATTTT. It translates to CASSVRQGVTDTQYF.

CDR3 amino acids: CASSHGYEQYF. In nucleotides, the CDR3 is TGTGCCAGCAGCCACGGGTACGAGCAGTACTTC. The rearrangement uses TRBV14 and TRBJ2-7, with D uncertain. Germline V gives CDR1 SGHDN, CDR2 FVKESK. V lost 3 bases, J lost 4 bases, and 4 bases lay in between. The CDR3 has 11 residues.

This sequence joins TRBV11-2 and TRBJ2-2, with D perhaps assigned TRBD1 or TRBD2 (5 bases each). Per the germline V gene, CDR1 is SGHAT and CDR2 is FQNNGV. CDR3 length: 17 amino acids. V shed 6 bases and J shed 0 bases, with 17 bases lying between them. The DNA for the CDR3 is TGTGCCAGCAGGCCCTCCATAGGGACCGCGAACACCGGGGAGCTGTTTTTT. It codes for CASRPSIGTANTGELFF.

The chain is built from TRBV29-1 and TRBJ2-2; 8 nucleotides agree with TRBD2. V was pared by 6 bases and J by 5 bases, with 14 bases of the junction left unmatched. The CDR3 covers 16 residues. Germline CDR1 is SQVTM and CDR2 is ANQGSEA. CDR3 loop: CSVEPLTGGRTGELFF. The CDR3 bases are TGCAGCGTCGAACCCTTAACGGGAGGGAGGACCGGGGAGCTGTTTTTT.

V gene TRBV18 combines with J gene TRBJ2-3; 8 positions agree with TRBD2. CDR1 is KGHSH, CDR2 LQKENI, per germline. The CDR3 sequence is 15 residues long. The V gene end was trimmed by 4 bases and the J gene end by 0 bases; junction bases not matched to a gene: 3. CDR3 protein: CASSLAGLSTDTQYF. CDR3 DNA sequence: TGTGCCAGCTCACTAGCGGGACTTAGCACAGATACGCAGTATTTT. The full variable domain, completed using reference TRBV18 and TRBJ2-3, is NAGVMQNPRHLVRRRGQEARLRCSPMKGHSHVYWYRQLPEEGLKFMVYLQKENIIDESGMPKERFSAEFPKEGPSILRIQQVVRGDSAAYFCASSLAGLSTDTQYFGPGTRLTVL.

This sequence joins TRBV7-3 and TRBJ2-5, with D possibly being TRBD2 (6 bases). Germline CDR1 SGHTA, CDR2 FQGTGA. The CDR3 has 15 residues. V lost 3 bases to trimming and J lost 2 bases, with 13 bases between them. Written as DNA, the CDR3 is TGTGCCAGCAGCTTGGGGGGTTATGCTCAAGAGACCCAGTACTTC. Protein sequence: CASSLGGYAQETQYF.

The chain combines TRBV27 with TRBJ1-6, with 7 bases that match TRBD1. There are 14 residues in the CDR3. Germline lookup yields CDR1 MNHEY and CDR2 SMNVEV (reference sequence). J was trimmed by 4 bases and V by 7 bases; bases with no gene match: 4. The CDR3 loop is CASTPGQYNSPLHF. The CDR3 DNA reads as TGTGCCAGCACCCCGGGACAGTATAATTCACCCCTCCACTTT.

The chain couples TRBV15 to TRBJ1-5; 9 bases agree with TRBD1. This CDR3 region has 15 residues. The germline V gene has CDR1 LNHNV and CDR2 YYDKDF (reference sequence). With 4 bases clipped from V and 2 bases from J, the junction kept 3 bases outside the gene matches. CDR3 nucleotides: TGTGCCACCAGCAACAGGGGGCGCGGCAATCAGCCCCAGCATTTT. This codes for CATSNRGRGNQPQHF.

The rearrangement joins TRBV24-1 to TRBJ1-2, with D maybe TRBD1 (5 bases). This CDR3 has 14 amino acids. CDR1 and CDR2 from the germline V gene are KGHDR and SFDVKD. The V and J ends lost 4 bases and 9 bases respectively, with 17 bases between them. The CDR3 region has the DNA TGTGCCACCAGTGAATCCGGGACCTCGAGAAGCTACACCTTC. Its protein product is CATSESGTSRSYTF.

This chain connects TRBV24-1 to TRBJ1-2, with 11 bases that match TRBD1. CDR3 length: 15 amino acids. Per germline, CDR1 KGHDR and CDR2 SFDVKD. Losses at the gene ends were 2 bases for V and 8 bases for J; bases not matched to a gene: 6. The CDR3 protein is CATSDSGTGGRGYTF. The CDR3 coding sequence is TGTGCCACCAGTGATTCCGGGACAGGGGGAAGGGGCTACACCTTC.

This clone appeared a single time. The chain employs TRBV6-5 and TRBJ1-3; possible D gene TRBD1, 5 bases. The V end lost 0 bases, the J end lost 4 bases, and 10 bases lay between the germline ends. Germline assignment: CDR1 MNHEY and CDR2 SVGAGI. This CDR3 has 15 amino acids. Here the CDR3 DNA reads TGTGCCAGCAGTTACTCCGACAGAGGGGGAAACACCATATATTTT. Encoded protein: CASSYSDRGGNTIYF.

The chain links TRBV7-8 to TRBJ2-2, with 10 bases identical to TRBD2. There are 18 residues in the CDR3. Germline V lookup: CDR1 SGHVS, CDR2 FQNEAQ. The ends lost 5 bases at V and 1 base at J; junction bases unmatched: 10. This chain's CDR3 is CASSRRLASGGNTGELFF. CDR3 DNA sequence: TGTGCCAGCAGCCGACGACTCGCTAGCGGGGGGAACACCGGGGAGCTGTTTTTT.

This chain joins TRBV30 and TRBJ1-3; D possibly corresponds to TRBD1 (6 bases). The CDR3 has 15 residues. CDR1 GTSNPN and CDR2 SVGIG come from the germline V gene (reference sequence). V shed 3 bases and J shed 0 bases, with 12 bases lying between them. CDR3 in DNA: TGTGCCTGGAGCCTCGGACAGTTCTCTGGAAACACCATATATTTT. This sequence encodes CAWSLGQFSGNTIYF.

The chain combines TRBV28 with TRBJ2-3; TRBD1 might be the D (6 bases). Trimming took 9 bases from V and 4 from J, leaving 11 bases between them. Germline V gives CDR1 MDHEN, CDR2 SYDVKM. This CDR3 region has 12 residues. CDR3 region: CASKTGPDTQYF. The CDR3 DNA reads as TGTGCCAGTAAGACAGGTCCAGATACGCAGTATTTT.